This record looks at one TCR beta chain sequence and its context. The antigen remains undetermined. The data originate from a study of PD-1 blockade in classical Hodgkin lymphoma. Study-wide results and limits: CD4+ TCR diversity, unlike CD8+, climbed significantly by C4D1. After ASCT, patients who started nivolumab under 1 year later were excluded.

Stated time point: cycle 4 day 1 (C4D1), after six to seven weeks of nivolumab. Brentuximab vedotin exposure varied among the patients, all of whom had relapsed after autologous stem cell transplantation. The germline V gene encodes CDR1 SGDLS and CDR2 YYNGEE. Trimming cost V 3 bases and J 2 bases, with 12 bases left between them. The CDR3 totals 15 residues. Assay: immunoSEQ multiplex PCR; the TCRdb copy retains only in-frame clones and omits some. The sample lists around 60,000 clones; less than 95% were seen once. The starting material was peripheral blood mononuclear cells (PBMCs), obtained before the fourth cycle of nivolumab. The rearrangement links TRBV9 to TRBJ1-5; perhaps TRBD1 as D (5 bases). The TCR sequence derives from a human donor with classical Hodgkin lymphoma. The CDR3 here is CASSAEGGGNQPQHF. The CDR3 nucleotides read TGTGCCAGCAGCGCGGAGGGAGGGGGCAATCAGCCCCAGCATTTT.